This T cell receptor beta chain emerged from a study of T cells after yellow fever vaccination. Study outcomes and limitations: The secondary response was weaker but peaked faster, day 5 versus 15. The CD4 and CD8 compartments had a small share of their clonotypes in common. There was a possibility that FACS-sorted repertoires contained abundant clonotypes contaminating from the bulk population.

This clonotype has just a few counts. The antigen remains undetermined. A single record per CDR3 protein comes from TCRdb applying MiXCR to the 5' RACE reads. The sample holds 310,000 or so distinct CDR3 sequences, around 7% seen once. The trim removed 6 bases at V and 4 bases at J, leaving 4 bases unmatched. The CDR3 length is 15 residues. The specimen comprised PBMCs, sampled roughly seven weeks after the first yellow fever vaccination. This chain connects TRBV12-3 or TRBV12-4 to TRBJ1-5; 12 positions agree with TRBD1. The sequence was obtained from a man younger than 30 who received the YFV17D yellow fever vaccine. The CDR3 spells CASRGQGARNQPQHF. CDR3 coding DNA: TGTGCCAGCAGGGGACAGGGGGCGCGTAATCAGCCCCAGCATTTT.